The 16 T cell receptor beta chains below all came from one sample that was sequenced in a study of circulating tumor DNA in untreated peripheral T-cell lymphoma. The method was immunoSEQ multiplex PCR; TCRdb's version includes in-frame clones alone and lacks a portion of them. The table records 1,400 or so clones, less than 75% of them present only once. The sequenced sample consisted of tumor tissue. The receptors shown here come from a human donor with peripheral T-cell lymphoma.

The rearrangement uses TRBV11-3 and TRBJ2-5; TRBD1 is a possible D gene (6 bases). V lost 5 bases to trimming and J lost 2 bases, with 18 bases between them. CDR1 is SGHNT, CDR2 YENEEA, per germline. This CDR3 contains 16 residues. In nucleotides, the CDR3 is TGTGCCAGCAGCCCCTCAGCCGGGACATATCAAGAGACCCAGTACTTC. Protein product: CASSPSAGTYQETQYF.

The chain is built from TRBV6-8 and TRBJ2-7; D is uncertain. Trimming removed 6 bases at V and 4 bases at J, with 16 bases between. CDR3 length: 14 residues. Germline V gene data show CDR1 as MNHGY and CDR2 as SAAAGT. CDR3 DNA: TGTGCCAGCAGGAGACAACTGGCGTCTTACGAGCAGTACTTC. Translated, it gives CASRRQLASYEQYF.

This clone was counted a few times. The chain recombines TRBV19 with TRBJ1-6; perhaps TRBD1 as D (6 bases). V lost 6 bases to trimming and J lost 7 bases, with 16 bases between them. The length of the CDR3 is 15 residues. From germline, CDR1 is LNHDA and CDR2 SQIVND (reference sequence). CDR3 nucleotides: TGTGCCAGTAGCCCCCAGGACAGCCCGAATTCACCCCTCCACTTT. Its protein product is CASSPQDSPNSPLHF.

This clone showed up just a few times. This chain joins TRBV10-2 and TRBJ2-7, with D tentatively TRBD1 (6 bases). The CDR3 length is 12 residues. With 7 bases removed from V and 7 bases from J, the gap between germline ends came to 14 bases. The germline gives CDR1 WSHSY, CDR2 SAAADI. The CDR3 DNA is TGCGCCAGCATGAGGGGGTATGGTGAGCAGTACTTC. It specifies CASMRGYGEQYF.

In this sample, this clone turned up a few times. The chain uses TRBV18 and TRBJ2-7; D is unclear. The CDR3 has 13 amino acids. Germline V gives CDR1 KGHSH, CDR2 LQKENI. V lost 4 bases and J 3 bases, leaving 10 bases between the germline ends. The CDR3 sequence: CASSQGQYYEQYF. The CDR3 nucleotides read TGTGCCAGCTCACAAGGCCAATACTACGAGCAGTACTTC.

The rearrangement joins TRBV6-8 to TRBJ2-4; TRBD2 aligns across 9 bases. V dropped 6 bases and J dropped 2; count of bases not matched to a gene: 14. Looked up from germline, CDR1 is MNHGY and CDR2 is SAAAGT. The CDR3 totals 18 residues. CDR3 nucleotide sequence: TGTGCCAGCAGCTCTAGGACTAGCGTGATGTCCCCCAAAAACATTCAGTACTTC. Protein: CASSSRTSVMSPKNIQYF.

This clone was detected a few times. The V and J genes are TRBV11-3 and TRBJ2-7; D is perhaps TRBD1 (7 bases). The CDR3 sequence is 15 residues long. Trimming stripped 5 bases from V and 6 bases from J, with 20 bases between. The germline V gene has CDR1 SGHNT and CDR2 YENEEA. The CDR3 reads CASSPAGGGQGEQYF. CDR3 nucleotides: TGTGCCAGCAGCCCAGCAGGGGGAGGCCAGGGCGAGCAGTACTTC.

A remark on this clone: This sample also contains other DNA sequences that code for the same CDR3. The chain employs TRBV19 and TRBJ2-7; 9 nucleotides align to TRBD2. The germline V gene has CDR1 LNHDA and CDR2 SQIVND (reference sequence). Trimming at V came to 2 bases and at J to 1 base, leaving 3 bases not matched to a gene. The length of the CDR3 is 15 residues. In DNA form, the CDR3 reads TGTGCCAGTAGTATAAGACTAGCGGAATCCTACGAGCAGTACTTC. Translating gives CASSIRLAESYEQYF.

This chain uses TRBV19 with TRBJ2-1; weak D call: TRBD2 (5 bases). V lost 5 bases, J lost 1 base, and 6 bases lay in between. The germline V gene encodes CDR1 LNHDA and CDR2 SQIVND (reference sequence). The CDR3 has 13 residues. Written as DNA, the CDR3 is TGTGCCAGTAGTTGGGAGTCCTACAATGAGCAGTTCTTC. Translating gives CASSWESYNEQFF.

The chain links TRBV19 to TRBJ1-5, with a tentative D call TRBD1 (6 bases). With 5 bases removed from V and 3 bases from J, the gap between germline ends came to 8 bases. The germline V gene has CDR1 LNHDA and CDR2 SQIVND (reference sequence). The CDR3 spans 13 residues. The CDR3 region is CASSDRPNQPQHF. CDR3 DNA: TGTGCCAGTAGTGACAGGCCCAATCAGCCCCAGCATTTT.

With respect to this clone: A far larger clone is only one base removed, so a read error is likely. This CDR3 reads CASSYRTEYTGELFF. CDR3 DNA: TGCGCCAGCAGTTACCGGACGGAATACACCGGGGAGCTGTTTTTT. J is TRBJ2-2 and V is TRBV10-1; no definite D call. V shed 5 bases and J shed 3 bases, with 13 bases lying between them. CDR3 length equals 15 residues. CDR1 WNHNN and CDR2 SYGVQD come from the germline V gene (reference sequence).

The chain uses TRBV30 and TRBJ2-2; TRBD1 is a possible D gene (5 bases). The CDR3 covers 11 residues. CDR1 is GTSNPN, CDR2 SVGIG, per germline (reference sequence). V shed 7 bases and J shed 4 bases, with 7 bases lying between them. For the CDR3, the DNA is TGTGCCTCAGACAGCACCGGGGAGCTGTTTTTT. Translating gives CASDSTGELFF.

With respect to this clone: With a much larger clone just one base away, this may be a read error. The genes are TRBV7-5 and TRBJ2-4. TRBV7-5 is described as a pseudogene. The CDR3 runs to 15 residues. The CDR3 reads CASSLAFHDRDIQYF. The CDR3 DNA follows: TGTGCCAGCAGCTTGGCCTTCCACGATAGGGACATTCAGTACTTC.

This clone was counted between two and nine times. The CDR3 DNA reads TGTGCCATCAGTGAGTCGTTCAGGCGAGGGCAGTACTTC. It encodes CAISESFRRGQYF. The genes are TRBV10-3 and TRBJ2-7, with D hard to call. This CDR3 has 13 residues. Germline CDR1 reads ENHRY; CDR2 reads SYGVKD. V was trimmed by 0 bases and J by 9 bases, leaving 12 bases between them.

This chain links TRBV12-5 with TRBJ2-7; D is uncertain. The germline CDR1 and CDR2 sequences are LGHNT and FRNRAP. This CDR3 spans 13 amino acids. V was shortened by 7 bases and J by 5 bases, with 15 bases between the two germline ends. The CDR3 spells CASASGPDHEQYF. The CDR3 DNA follows: TGTGCTAGTGCCTCCGGGCCAGATCACGAGCAGTACTTC.

A word on this clone: A read error may produce the germline difference seen at one junction end. V and J are TRBV28 and TRBJ1-3; tentative D call: TRBD1 (5 bases). The CDR3 runs to 14 residues. CDR1 is MDHEN and CDR2 is SYDVKM in the germline V gene. CDR3 nucleotide sequence: TGTGCCAGCAGTTTACCAGGGTCTGGAAACATCATATATTTT. Protein product: CASSLPGSGNIIYF.